Judged by abundance, the clone carrying this T cell receptor (beta chain) is medium-sized. The antigen is not known. This entry comes from a study of radiotherapy plus CTLA-4 blockade in lung cancer. Across the whole study: Objective responses were seen in more than 15% of patients, disease control in approximately 30%.

Study outcomes and limitations: An expansion of tumor-derived TCR clones occurred in blood after radiotherapy plus ipilimumab.

The protocol was immunoSEQ multiplex PCR, while the TCRdb copy is restricted to in-frame clones and leaves out a portion. The sample holds about 93,000 clones, 85% to 90% seen once. Trimming removed 1 base from V and 2 bases from J; junction bases left unmatched: 6. The CDR3 consists of 16 residues. Germline V CDR1 and CDR2: MGHRA, YSYEKL. Ipilimumab CTLA-4 blockade and focal radiation were given to patients with chemo-refractory metastatic non-small-cell lung cancer. The specimen comprised peripheral blood, sampled from a patient treated with radiotherapy plus ipilimumab. This clonotype originated in a human donor with non-small cell lung cancer that progressed on radiotherapy plus ipilimumab. The chain uses TRBV4-1 and TRBJ2-7, with TRBD2 identical over 9 bases. CDR3 in amino acids: CASSQVLTSGTYEQYF. The CDR3 bases are TGCGCCAGCAGCCAAGTACTGACTAGCGGAACCTACGAGCAGTACTTC.